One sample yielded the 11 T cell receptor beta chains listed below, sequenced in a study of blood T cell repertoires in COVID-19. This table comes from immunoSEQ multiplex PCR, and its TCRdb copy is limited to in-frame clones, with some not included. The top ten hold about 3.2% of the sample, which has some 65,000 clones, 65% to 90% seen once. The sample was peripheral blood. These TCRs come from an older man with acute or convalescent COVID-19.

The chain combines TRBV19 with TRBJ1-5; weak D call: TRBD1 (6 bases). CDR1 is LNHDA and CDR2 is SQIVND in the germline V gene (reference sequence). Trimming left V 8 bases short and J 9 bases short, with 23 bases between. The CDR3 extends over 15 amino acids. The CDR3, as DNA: TGTGCCAGTTCTGGGGCGGGGGCCGGGTTACGGCCCCAGCATTTT. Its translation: CASSGAGAGLRPQHF.

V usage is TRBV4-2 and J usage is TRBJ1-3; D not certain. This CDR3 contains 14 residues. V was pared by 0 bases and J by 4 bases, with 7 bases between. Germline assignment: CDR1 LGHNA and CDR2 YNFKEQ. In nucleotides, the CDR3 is TGTGCCAGCAGCCAAGAGGGCTGGGGAAACACCATATATTTT. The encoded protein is CASSQEGWGNTIYF.

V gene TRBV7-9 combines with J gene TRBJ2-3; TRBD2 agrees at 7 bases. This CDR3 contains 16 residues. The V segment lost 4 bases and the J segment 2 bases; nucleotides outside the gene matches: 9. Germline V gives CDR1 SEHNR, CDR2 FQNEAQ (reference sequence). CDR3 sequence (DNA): TGTGCCAGCAGCTCCCTTATAGCGGGCCTCACAGATACGCAGTATTTT. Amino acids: CASSSLIAGLTDTQYF.

The CDR3 loop reads CASKPPKRGLANTGELFF. The CDR3 nucleotides read TGTGCCAGCAAGCCCCCCAAAAGGGGGCTGGCAAACACCGGGGAGCTGTTTTTT. This chain joins TRBV2 and TRBJ2-2; 7 nucleotides match TRBD1. This CDR3 comprises 18 residues. V lost 7 bases to trimming and J lost 2 bases; unmatched junction nucleotides: 16. The germline V gene has CDR1 SNHLY and CDR2 FYNNEI.

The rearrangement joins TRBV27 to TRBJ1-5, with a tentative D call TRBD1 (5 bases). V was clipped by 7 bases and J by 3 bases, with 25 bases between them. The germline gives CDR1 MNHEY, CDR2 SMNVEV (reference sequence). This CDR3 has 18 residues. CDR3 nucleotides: TGTGCCAGCACCGAGGCCGTACTGGGGGGTATAGACAATCAGCCCCAGCATTTT. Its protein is CASTEAVLGGIDNQPQHF.

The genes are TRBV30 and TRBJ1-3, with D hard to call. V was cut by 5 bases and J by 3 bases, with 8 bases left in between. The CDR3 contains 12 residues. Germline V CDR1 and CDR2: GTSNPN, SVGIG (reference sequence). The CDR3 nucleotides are TGTGCCTGGGGATTCGTTGGAAACACCATATATTTT. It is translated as CAWGFVGNTIYF.

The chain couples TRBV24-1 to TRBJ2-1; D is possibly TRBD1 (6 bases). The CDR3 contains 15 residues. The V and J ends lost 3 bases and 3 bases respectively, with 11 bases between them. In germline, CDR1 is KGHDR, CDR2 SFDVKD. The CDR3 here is CATSDVRGYYNEQFF. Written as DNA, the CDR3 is TGTGCCACCAGTGATGTCAGGGGCTACTACAATGAGCAGTTCTTC.

CDR3 in DNA: TGTGCCAGTAGTATGGCGCGGGTGAAAAACATTCAGTACTTC. Translating it yields CASSMARVKNIQYF. The rearrangement joins TRBV19 to TRBJ2-4; TRBD2 might be the D (5 bases). Deletions cut 3 bases from V and 4 bases from J, with 10 bases between. This CDR3 has 14 amino acids. Germline assignment: CDR1 LNHDA and CDR2 SQIVND (reference sequence). The whole variable domain, filled in from reference TRBV19 and TRBJ2-4, reads DGGITQSPKYLFRKEGQNVTLSCEQNLNHDAMYWYRQDPGQGLRLIYYSQIVNDFQKGDIAEGYSVSREKKESFPLTVTSAQKNPTAFYLCASSMARVKNIQYFGAGTRLSVL.

The CDR3 protein is CASSGSGATEKLFF. CDR3 sequence (DNA): TGCGCCAGCAGTGGTTCGGGAGCCACTGAAAAACTGTTTTTT. The chain is built from TRBV10-1 and TRBJ1-4; D gene ambiguous. The CDR3 sequence is 14 residues long. V was pared by 4 bases and J by 7 bases, with 13 bases between. Germline V gives CDR1 WNHNN, CDR2 SYGVQD (reference sequence).

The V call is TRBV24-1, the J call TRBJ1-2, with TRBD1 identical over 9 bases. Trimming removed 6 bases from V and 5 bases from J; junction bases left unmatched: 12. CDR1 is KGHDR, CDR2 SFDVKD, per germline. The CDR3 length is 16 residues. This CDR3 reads CATSWARDREDYGYTF. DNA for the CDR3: TGTGCCACCAGTTGGGCCCGGGACAGGGAGGATTATGGCTACACCTTC.

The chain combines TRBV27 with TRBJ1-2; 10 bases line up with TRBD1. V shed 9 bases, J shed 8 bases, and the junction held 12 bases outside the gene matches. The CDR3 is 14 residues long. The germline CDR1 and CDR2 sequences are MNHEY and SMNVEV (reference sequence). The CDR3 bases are TGTGCCAGTAGATGGACAGGGGGATTGCTCGGCTACACCTTC. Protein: CASRWTGGLLGYTF.